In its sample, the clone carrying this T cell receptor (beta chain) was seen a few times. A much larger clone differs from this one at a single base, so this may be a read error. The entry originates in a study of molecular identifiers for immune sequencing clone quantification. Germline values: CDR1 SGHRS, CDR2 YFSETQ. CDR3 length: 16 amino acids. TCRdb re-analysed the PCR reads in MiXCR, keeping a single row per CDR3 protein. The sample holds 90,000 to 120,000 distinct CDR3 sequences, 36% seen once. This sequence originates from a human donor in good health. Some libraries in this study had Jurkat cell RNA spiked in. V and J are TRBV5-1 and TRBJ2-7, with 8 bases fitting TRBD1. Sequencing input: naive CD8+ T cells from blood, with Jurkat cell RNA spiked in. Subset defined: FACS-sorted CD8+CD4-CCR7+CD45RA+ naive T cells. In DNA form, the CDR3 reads TGCGCCAGCCGCTTGGACAGGGCCACCCGTACCTACGAGCAGTACTTC. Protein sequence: CASRLDRATRTYEQYF.